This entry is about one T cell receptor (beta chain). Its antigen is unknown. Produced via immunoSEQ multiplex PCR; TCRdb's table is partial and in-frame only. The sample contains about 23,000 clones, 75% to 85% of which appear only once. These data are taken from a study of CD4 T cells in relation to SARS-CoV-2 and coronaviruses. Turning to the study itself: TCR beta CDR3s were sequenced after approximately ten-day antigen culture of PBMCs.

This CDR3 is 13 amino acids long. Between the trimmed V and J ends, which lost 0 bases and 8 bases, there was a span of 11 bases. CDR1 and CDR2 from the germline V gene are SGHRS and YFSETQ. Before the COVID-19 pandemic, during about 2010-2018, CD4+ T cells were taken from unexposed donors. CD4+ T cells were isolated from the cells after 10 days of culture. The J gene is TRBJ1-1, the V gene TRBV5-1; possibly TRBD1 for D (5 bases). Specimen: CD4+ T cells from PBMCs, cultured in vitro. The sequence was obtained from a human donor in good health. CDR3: CASSLGDRQEAFF. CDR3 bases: TGCGCCAGCAGCTTGGGAGACAGACAGGAAGCTTTCTTT.